The sequence of this T cell receptor beta chain was determined in a study of cytotoxic CD8 clonotypes in ibrutinib-treated CLL. The CDR3 loop spans 13 amino acids. The V and J ends lost 5 bases and 8 bases, in that order; junction bases with no gene match: 8. Germline CDR1 reads MNHNY; CDR2 reads SVGAGI (reference sequence). Profiled with immunoSEQ multiplex PCR; TCRdb holds only in-frame clones, not every one. Here the sample spans about 17,000 clones, about 61% being singletons. This specimen consisted of PBMCs, obtained after 12 months of ibrutinib treatment. The clonotype comes from a human donor with chronic lymphocytic leukemia. The chain employs TRBV6-6 and TRBJ1-1, with TRBD1 identical over 7 bases. As DNA, the CDR3 is TGTGCCAGCAGTACAATCCGGGACAGAGAAGCTTTCTTT. Amino acid sequence: CASSTIRDREAFF.